This T cell receptor (beta chain) was obtained from a study of CD8+CD57+ T cells in acquired aplastic anemia. Study information: Sorted CD4+ and CD8+ cells gave a mean 3.2 ug DNA, range about 0.19 to 27.4 ug.

Selection for sequencing was limited to patients who had shown CD8+CD57+ cell expansion by flow cytometry. Patients were untreated when blood was sampled. Concerning this clonotype itself: Its antigen is not identified. This may stem from a read error, because a much larger clone lies one nucleotide away. Because it lacks the conserved phenylalanine or tryptophan at the end, this CDR3 is likely a read error.

Profiles of TCR beta VDJ and CDR3 were generated from a genomic DNA template. TCRdb re-derived calls from the reads in MiXCR, one entry per CDR3 protein. This table has 180,000 or so distinct CDR3 sequences, around 48% appearing once. Broader study findings: Patients and controls were not found to differ significantly in CD8+ Simpson's diversity. Roughly 27 sequences, all CD8+ CDR3, were shared between patients and controls.

The V gene lost 5 bases and the J gene lost 0 bases, with 11 bases spanning the gap. The CDR3 totals 14 residues. Sequenced sample: sorted CD4+, CD8+, or CD8+CD57+ T cells (not recorded which) from PBMCs. The source is a human donor with aplastic anemia. V gene TRBV12-3 or TRBV12-4 combines with J gene TRBJ2-7; D call uncertain. The CDR3 here is CASSPKGSSYEQYL. The DNA for the CDR3 is TGTGCCAGCAGTCCGAAAGGTAGCTCCTACGAGCAGTACCTC.